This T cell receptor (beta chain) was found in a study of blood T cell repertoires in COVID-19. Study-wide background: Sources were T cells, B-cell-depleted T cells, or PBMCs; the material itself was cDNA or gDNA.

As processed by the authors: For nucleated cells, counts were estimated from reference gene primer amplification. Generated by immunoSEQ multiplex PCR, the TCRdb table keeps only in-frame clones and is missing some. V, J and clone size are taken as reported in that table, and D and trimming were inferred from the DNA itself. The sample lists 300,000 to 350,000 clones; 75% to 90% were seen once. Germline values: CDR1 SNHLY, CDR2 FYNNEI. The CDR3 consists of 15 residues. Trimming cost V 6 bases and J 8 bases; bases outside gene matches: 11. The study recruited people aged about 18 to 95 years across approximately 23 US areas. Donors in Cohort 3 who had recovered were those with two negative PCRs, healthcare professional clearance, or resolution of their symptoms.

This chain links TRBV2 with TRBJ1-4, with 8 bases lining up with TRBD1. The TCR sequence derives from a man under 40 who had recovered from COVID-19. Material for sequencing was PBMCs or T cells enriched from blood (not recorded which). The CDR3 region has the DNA TGTGCCAGCAGGGCAAGGACAGGGCTCGGGGAAAAACTGTTTTTT. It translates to CASRARTGLGEKLFF.